This TCR beta chain originates from a study of T cell responses to AZD1222 COVID-19 vaccine. This clone was recorded a few times. Antigen specificity is unknown. Sequencing was performed with immunoSEQ multiplex PCR; in TCRdb, only in-frame clones are kept and a portion is missing. The sample has some 64,000 clones, around three quarters seen once. Findings and caveats of the study: Mostly white British, mostly female donors; authors suggested clonal diversity may be underestimated. Nearly half of spike-specific TCRs reportedly target unmutated variant regions.

From germline, CDR1 is MNHEY and CDR2 SVGAGI. This CDR3 region has 15 residues. Trimming cost V 0 bases and J 4 bases, with 9 bases left between them. The sequence was collected from an adult in good health. The starting material was peripheral blood, obtained on day 0 of AZD1222 vaccination. The chain couples TRBV6-5 to TRBJ2-2, with D uncertain. CDR3 DNA: TGTGCCAGCAGTTACTCGAGATCCCTCACCGGGGAGCTGTTTTTT. This gives the protein CASSYSRSLTGELFF.